The rows below give T cell receptor beta chains drawn from one sample of a study of shared clonotypes between healthy human individuals. Profiling relied on immunoSEQ multiplex PCR, and the TCRdb table lists in-frame clones only, not all of them. The top ten clones hold more than 0.9% of a sample with 1.5 million to 2.5 million clones, around 96% of them seen once. The sample comprised naive CD8+ T cells sorted from blood. These receptors were collected from a young man in good health. Each CDR3 is given with its conserved first and last residue. D genes are given only for firm matches. Not every row has a clone size; where given, it reads once, few, many or a size class.

once NA TRBJ2-1 TRBV7-9 TGTGCCAGCAGCTTAGGGTCGGGGGTCTCCTACAATGAGCAGTTCTTC CASSLGSGVSYNEQFF
once NA TRBJ1-4 TRBV6-5 TGTGCCAGCAGTTACGTAGGGGGAGATGAAAAACTGTTTTTT CASSYVGGDEKLFF
NA NA TRBJ2-7 TRBV28 TGTGCCAGCAGTTGGCCTGAGGGGCTCGAGCAGTACTTC CASSWPEGLEQYF
NA TRBD2 TRBJ2-3 TRBV5-1 TGCGCCAGCAGTTCCTACGCGGGAGGAAGAACAGATACGCAGTATTTT CASSSYAGGRTDTQYF
few NA TRBJ2-5 TRBV6-6 TGTGCCAGCAGCCCACAGGGTTTCCAAGAGACCCAGTACTTC CASSPQGFQETQYF
once NA TRBJ2-1 TRBV4-1 TGCGCCAGCAGCCAAGTTGAGACTAGTAGCATTGAGCAGTTCTTC CASSQVETSSIEQFF
NA NA TRBJ2-7 TRBV6-1 TGTGCCAGCACTTGGCAGCGCGCGCAGTACTTC CASTWQRAQYF
once NA TRBJ2-6 TRBV7-9 TGTGCCAGCAGCGGAACCGGGACTCAACACTCTGGGGCCAACGTCCTGACTTTC CASSGTGTQHSGANVLTF
NA TRBD2 TRBJ2-1 TRBV27 TGTGCCAGCTCCCCCGGCGCGGGGGGTCCGGATGAGCAGTTCTTC CASSPGAGGPDEQFF
NA NA TRBJ2-7 TRBV4-1 TGCGCCAGCAGCGGGGCAGGAATTTACGAGCAGTACTTC CASSGAGIYEQYF
NA NA TRBJ1-2 TRBV14 TGTGCCAGCAGCCAAGTCGGTGACTATGGCTACACCTTC CASSQVGDYGYTF
NA TRBD2 TRBJ2-1 TRBV5-6 TGTGCCAGCAGCTTGGGGGCGGGAGCGAATGAGCAGTTCTTC CASSLGAGANEQFF
NA NA TRBJ1-2 TRBV6-1 TGTGCCAGCAGTGAAGAACCGGGCCCCGGGGGCTATGGCTACACCTTC CASSEEPGPGGYGYTF
NA NA TRBJ1-3 TRBV4-1 TGCGCCAGCAGCCTCCGGGTGACCGGGGACACCATATATTTT CASSLRVTGDTIYF
NA NA TRBJ1-5 TRBV27 TGTGCCAGCAGTTGGGTGGGTCTTAGCAATCAGCCCCAGCATTTT CASSWVGLSNQPQHF
once TRBD2 TRBJ2-2 TRBV5-1 TGCGCCAGCAGCTTGGCCCTAGCGGGGCTAAACACCGGGGAGCTGTTTTTT CASSLALAGLNTGELFF
once NA TRBJ2-2 TRBV29-1 TGCAGCGGGCAGGAGGCGAACACCGGGGAGCTGTTTTTT CSGQEANTGELFF
NA NA TRBJ2-5 TRBV6-5 TGTGCCAGCAGAGATACTAGGGTGTTGGTAGAGACCCAGTACTTC CASRDTRVLVETQYF
few NA TRBJ2-7 TRBV5-6 TGTGCCAGCAGCTTGGAAGGCGAGCAGTACTTC CASSLEGEQYF
NA NA TRBJ2-1 TRBV27 TGTGCCAGCAGTTTATCGTGGGGCCCACGCTACAATGAGCAGTTCTTC CASSLSWGPRYNEQFF
once NA TRBJ2-2 TRBV4-1 TGCGCCAGCAGCCAAGGAGGGACCTACACCGGGGAGCTGTTTTTT CASSQGGTYTGELFF
NA NA TRBJ1-1 TRBV28 TGTGCCAGCAGTTACAGGGTATTGAACACTGAAGCTTTCTTT CASSYRVLNTEAFF
NA NA TRBJ2-1 TRBV7-2 TGTGCCAGCAGCTTAGAAACTAGCTTTACCCCTCGCTCCTACAATGAGCAGTTCTTC CASSLETSFTPRSYNEQFF
NA NA TRBJ2-7 TRBV18 TGTGCCAGCTCACCAAACTCCAGTCTGGGCTACGAGCAGTACTTC CASSPNSSLGYEQYF
NA NA TRBJ1-4 TRBV15 TGTGCCACAGGGATGAGGCCGAATGAAAAACTGTTTTTT CATGMRPNEKLFF
NA NA TRBJ2-7 TRBV11-1 TGTGCCAGCAGCTTAGGTAGGGGCAATTCCTACGAGCAGTACTTC CASSLGRGNSYEQYF
once NA TRBJ2-1 TRBV11-2 TGTGCCAGCAGCTTAGGAATAGCCTCCTACAATGAGCAGTTCTTC CASSLGIASYNEQFF
NA TRBD1 TRBJ2-1 TRBV7-9 TGTGCCAGCAGCCCCGCGACAGGGGCCTACAATGAGCAGTTCTTC CASSPATGAYNEQFF
NA NA TRBJ1-6 TRBV5-5 TGTGCCAGCAGCTTATCCTGGCAGGATAATTCACCCCTCCACTTT CASSLSWQDNSPLHF
NA NA TRBJ2-2 TRBV11-2 TGTGCCAGCAGCTTGGGGGTCCCCGGGGAGCTGTTTTTT CASSLGVPGELFF
NA NA TRBJ2-2 TRBV27 TGTGCCAGCAGTTTATCGAACCCGTCTGGTAGCACCGGGGAGCTGTTTTTT CASSLSNPSGSTGELFF
NA NA TRBJ2-5 TRBV11-1 TGTGCCAGCAGCCGCAGGGAAGAGACCCAGTACTTC CASSRREETQYF
NA NA TRBJ1-5 TRBV28 TGTGCCAGCAGTTTTCCAGGGTCCCTCCCATCGGCCCAGCATTTT CASSFPGSLPSAQHF
NA NA TRBJ1-1 TRBV18 TGTGCCAGCTCACCTCCGGGCCCGGTGAGGACTGAAGCTTTCTTT CASSPPGPVRTEAFF
NA NA TRBJ2-5 TRBV11-3 TGTGCCAGCAGCCCTACACTGGGGGAGACCCAGTACTTC CASSPTLGETQYF
NA TRBD2 TRBJ2-1 TRBV6-5 TGTGCCAGCAGGTTACTAGCGGAGGGACACAATGAGCAGTTCTTC CASRLLAEGHNEQFF
NA NA TRBJ1-5 TRBV4-3 TGCGCCAGCAGCCAAGAATACGGGGAGGATTATCAGCCCCAGCATTTT CASSQEYGEDYQPQHF
NA TRBD2 TRBJ2-1 TRBV7-2 TGTGCCAGCAGCCTCGCGGGGGGCAGGTATGAGCAGTTCTTC CASSLAGGRYEQFF